The TCR beta chain under discussion was sequenced for a study of cytotoxic CD8 clonotypes in ibrutinib-treated CLL. The wider study: Responses: approximately 25 partial, 2 complete; after median about 68 months, about 14 stayed remitted, some 12 progressed. The average sample held around 280,000 productive templates and around 87,000 productive rearrangements. Response samples came after a median about 11 months of treatment, range 6 to 36.

Comments on this clone: The antigen is not known.

Study conclusions and caveats: Exceeding age-matched healthy donors, baseline clonality also tracked the counts of circulating CD8+ T cells.

V gave up 10 bases and J gave up 3 bases; unmatched junction bases: 4. The germline V gene encodes CDR1 ENHRY and CDR2 SYGVKD. This CDR3 is 12 amino acids long. The data were produced by immunoSEQ multiplex PCR, yet TCRdb's version contains in-frame clones alone and is incomplete. The table has roughly 180,000 clones, 55% to 85% seen once. The chain couples TRBV10-3 to TRBJ1-1, with 8 bases that match TRBD1. This receptor was identified in a human donor with chronic lymphocytic leukemia. Sequences were derived from PBMCs, sampled after 24 months of ibrutinib treatment. CDR3 nucleotides: TGTGCCACCGGACAGGGCCACACTGAAGCTTTCTTT. It translates to CATGQGHTEAFF.